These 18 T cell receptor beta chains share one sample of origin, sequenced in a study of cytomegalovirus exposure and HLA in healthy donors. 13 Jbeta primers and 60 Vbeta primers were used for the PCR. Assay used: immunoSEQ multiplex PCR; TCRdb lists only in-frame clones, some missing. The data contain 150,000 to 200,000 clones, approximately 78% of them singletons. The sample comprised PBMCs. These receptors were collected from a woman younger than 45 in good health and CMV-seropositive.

The CDR3 sequence: CAISDRDLDRGPNTGELFF. The CDR3 bases are TGTGCCATCAGTGACCGAGACCTCGACAGGGGTCCGAACACCGGGGAGCTGTTTTTT. This chain uses TRBV10-3 with TRBJ2-2, with TRBD1 matching over 8 bases. The germline V gene has CDR1 ENHRY and CDR2 SYGVKD. V dropped 3 bases and J dropped 0; count of bases not matched to a gene: 12. The CDR3 is 19 amino acids.

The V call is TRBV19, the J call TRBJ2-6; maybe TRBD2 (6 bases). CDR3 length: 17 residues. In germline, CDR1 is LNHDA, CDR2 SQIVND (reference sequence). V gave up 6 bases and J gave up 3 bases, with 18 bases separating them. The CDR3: CASRGGPFRLGANVLTF. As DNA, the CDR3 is TGTGCCAGTAGGGGGGGACCGTTCAGGCTTGGGGCCAACGTCCTGACTTTC.

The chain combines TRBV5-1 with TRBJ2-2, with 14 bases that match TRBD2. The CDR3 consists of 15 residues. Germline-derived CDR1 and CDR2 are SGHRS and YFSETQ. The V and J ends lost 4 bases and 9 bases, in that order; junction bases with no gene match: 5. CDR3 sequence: CASSPGTSGGRELFF. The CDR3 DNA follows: TGCGCCAGCAGCCCCGGGACTAGCGGGGGCAGGGAGCTGTTTTTT.

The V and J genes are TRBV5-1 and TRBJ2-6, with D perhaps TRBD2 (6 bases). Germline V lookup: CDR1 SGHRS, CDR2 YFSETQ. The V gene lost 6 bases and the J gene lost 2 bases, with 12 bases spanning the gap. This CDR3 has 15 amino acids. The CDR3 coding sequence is TGCGCCAGCAACAGAGGGACTCCTGGGGCCAACGTCCTGACTTTC. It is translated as CASNRGTPGANVLTF.

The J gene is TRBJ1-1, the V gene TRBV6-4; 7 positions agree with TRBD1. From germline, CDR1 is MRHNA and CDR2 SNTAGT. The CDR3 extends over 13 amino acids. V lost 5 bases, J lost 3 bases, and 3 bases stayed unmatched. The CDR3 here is CASSLDRDTEAFF. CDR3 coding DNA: TGTGCCAGCAGTCTCGACAGGGACACTGAAGCTTTCTTT.

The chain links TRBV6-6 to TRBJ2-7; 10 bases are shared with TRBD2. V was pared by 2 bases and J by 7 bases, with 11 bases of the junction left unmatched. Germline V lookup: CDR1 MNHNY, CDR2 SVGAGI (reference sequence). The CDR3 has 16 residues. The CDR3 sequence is CASSYHPRAGGGEQYF. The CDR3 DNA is TGTGCCAGCAGTTACCACCCGAGAGCGGGAGGGGGAGAGCAGTACTTC.

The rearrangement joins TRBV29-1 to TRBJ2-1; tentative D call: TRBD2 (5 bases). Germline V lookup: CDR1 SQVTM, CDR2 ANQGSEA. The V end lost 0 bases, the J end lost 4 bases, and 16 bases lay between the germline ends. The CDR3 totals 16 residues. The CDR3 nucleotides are TGCAGCGTTGAAGATTTAGCGCTTGCCGGGTACAATGAGCAGTTCTTC. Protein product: CSVEDLALAGYNEQFF.

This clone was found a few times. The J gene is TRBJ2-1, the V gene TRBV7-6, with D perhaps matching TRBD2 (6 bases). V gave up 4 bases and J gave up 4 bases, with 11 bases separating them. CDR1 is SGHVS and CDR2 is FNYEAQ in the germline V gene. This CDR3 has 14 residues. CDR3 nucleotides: TGTGCCAGCAGCTCCCGAGGAGGGTACAATGAGCAGTTCTTC. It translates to CASSSRGGYNEQFF. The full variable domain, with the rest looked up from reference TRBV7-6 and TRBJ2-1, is GAGVSQSPRYKVTKRGQDVALRCDPISGHVSLYWYRQALGQGPEFLTYFNYEAQQDKSGLPNDRFSAERPEGSISTLTIQRTEQRDSAMYRCASSSRGGYNEQFFGPGTRLTVL.

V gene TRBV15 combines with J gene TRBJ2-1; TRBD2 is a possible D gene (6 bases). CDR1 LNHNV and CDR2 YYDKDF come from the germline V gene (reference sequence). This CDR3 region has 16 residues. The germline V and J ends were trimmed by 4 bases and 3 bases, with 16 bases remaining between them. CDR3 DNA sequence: TGTGCCACCAGCATCGCCGCGGGACCCCACTACAATGAGCAGTTCTTC. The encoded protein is CATSIAAGPHYNEQFF.

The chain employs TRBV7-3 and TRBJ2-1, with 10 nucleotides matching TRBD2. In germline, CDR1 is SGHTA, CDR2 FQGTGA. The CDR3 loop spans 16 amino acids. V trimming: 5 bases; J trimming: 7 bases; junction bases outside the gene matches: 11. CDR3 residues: CASSLLLAGGKNEQFF. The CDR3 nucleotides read TGTGCCAGCAGCCTACTATTAGCGGGAGGTAAAAATGAGCAGTTCTTC.

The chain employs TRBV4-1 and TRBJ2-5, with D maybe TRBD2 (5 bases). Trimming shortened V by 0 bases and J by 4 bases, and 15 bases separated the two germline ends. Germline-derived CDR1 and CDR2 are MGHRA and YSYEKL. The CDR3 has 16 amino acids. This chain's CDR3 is CASSQEGRKGRETQYF. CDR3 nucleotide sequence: TGCGCCAGCAGCCAAGAAGGGCGGAAAGGGAGAGAGACCCAGTACTTC.

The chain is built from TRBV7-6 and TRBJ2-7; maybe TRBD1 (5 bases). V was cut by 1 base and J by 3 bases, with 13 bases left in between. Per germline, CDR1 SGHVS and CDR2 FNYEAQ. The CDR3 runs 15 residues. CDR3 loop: CASSLVSGINYEQYF. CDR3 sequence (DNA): TGTGCCAGCAGCTTAGTTTCAGGGATCAACTACGAGCAGTACTTC.

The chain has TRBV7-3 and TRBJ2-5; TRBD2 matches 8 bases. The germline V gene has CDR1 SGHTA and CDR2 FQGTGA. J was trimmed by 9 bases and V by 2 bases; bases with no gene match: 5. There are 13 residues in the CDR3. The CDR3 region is CASSLGLAGPQYF. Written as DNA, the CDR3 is TGTGCCAGCAGCTTAGGCCTAGCGGGTCCCCAGTACTTC.

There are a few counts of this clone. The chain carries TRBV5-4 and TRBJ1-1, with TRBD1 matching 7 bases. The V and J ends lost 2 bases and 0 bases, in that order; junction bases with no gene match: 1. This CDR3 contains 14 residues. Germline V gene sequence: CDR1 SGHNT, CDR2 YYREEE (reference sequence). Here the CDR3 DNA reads TGTGCCAGCAGCTTCGACAGGGTGAACACTGAAGCTTTCTTT. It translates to CASSFDRVNTEAFF.

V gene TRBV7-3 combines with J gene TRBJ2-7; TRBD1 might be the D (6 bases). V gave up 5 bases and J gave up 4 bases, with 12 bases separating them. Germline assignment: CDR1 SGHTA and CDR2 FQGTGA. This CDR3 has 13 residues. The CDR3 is CASSASQGYEQYF. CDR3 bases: TGTGCCAGCAGCGCATCACAGGGTTACGAGCAGTACTTC.

The CDR3 protein is CASSAGTGQETQYF. The CDR3 DNA reads as TGTGCCAGCAGCGCCGGGACAGGGCAAGAGACCCAGTACTTC. The rearrangement uses TRBV27 and TRBJ2-5; 9 positions match TRBD1. Germline V gene lookup returns CDR1 MNHEY and CDR2 SMNVEV (reference sequence). V shed 6 bases, J shed 2 bases, and the junction held 4 bases outside the gene matches. This CDR3 is 14 amino acids long.

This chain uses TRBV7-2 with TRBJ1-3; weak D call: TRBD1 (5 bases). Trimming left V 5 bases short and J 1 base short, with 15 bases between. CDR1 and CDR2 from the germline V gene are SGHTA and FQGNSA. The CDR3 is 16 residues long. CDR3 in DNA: TGTGCCAGCAGCCTAGGGACCGTAGCGTCTGGAAACACCATATATTTT. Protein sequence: CASSLGTVASGNTIYF.

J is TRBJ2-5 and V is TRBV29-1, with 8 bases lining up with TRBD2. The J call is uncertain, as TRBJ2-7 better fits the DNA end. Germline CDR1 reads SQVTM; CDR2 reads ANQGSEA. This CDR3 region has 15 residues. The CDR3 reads CSVERRRGAAYEQYF. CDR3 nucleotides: TGCAGCGTTGAACGTCGGCGGGGGGCAGCCTACGAGCAGTACTTC.